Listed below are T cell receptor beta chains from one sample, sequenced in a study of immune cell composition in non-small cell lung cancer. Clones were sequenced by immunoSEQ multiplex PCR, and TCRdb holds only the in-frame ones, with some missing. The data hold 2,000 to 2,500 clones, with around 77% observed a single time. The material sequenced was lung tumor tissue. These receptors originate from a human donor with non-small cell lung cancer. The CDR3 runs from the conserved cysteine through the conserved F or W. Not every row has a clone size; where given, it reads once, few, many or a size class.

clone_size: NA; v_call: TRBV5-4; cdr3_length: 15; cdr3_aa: CASSRPGTGKETQYF
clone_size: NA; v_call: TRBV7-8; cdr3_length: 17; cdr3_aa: CASSLTGTSSYNSPLHF
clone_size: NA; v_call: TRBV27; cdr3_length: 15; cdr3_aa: CASSLLDRGFDGYTF
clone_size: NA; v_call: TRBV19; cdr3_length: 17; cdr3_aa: CASSDGTGTLWSQPQHF
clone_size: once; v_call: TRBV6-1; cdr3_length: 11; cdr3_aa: CASSAPREQYF
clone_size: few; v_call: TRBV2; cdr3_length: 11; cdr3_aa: CASRRSYGYTF
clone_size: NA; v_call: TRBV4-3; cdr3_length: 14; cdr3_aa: CASSRDNSYNEQFF
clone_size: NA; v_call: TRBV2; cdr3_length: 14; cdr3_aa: CASSAWRPQETQYF
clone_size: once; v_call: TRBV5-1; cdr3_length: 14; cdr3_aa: CASSVSGYQETQYF
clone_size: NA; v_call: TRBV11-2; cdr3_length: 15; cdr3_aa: CASSLARGGFNEQYF